This TCR beta chain was sequenced in a study of early T cells in non-severe SARS-CoV-2 infection. Turning to the study itself: Sequenced material consisted of bulk RNA (from unsorted whole blood), and chains were unpaired.

Unique molecular identifiers were attached to individual cDNA molecules. Each CDR3 protein is one row after TCRdb ran MiXCR on the 5' RACE reads. Here the sample spans fewer than 75,000 distinct CDR3 sequences, 20% to 25% being singletons. This CDR3 has 14 residues. V shed 5 bases and J shed 8 bases, with 16 bases lying between them. Germline CDR1 and CDR2: LGHNT and FRNRAP. The origin of this receptor is an adult who was a healthcare worker with PCR-confirmed SARS-CoV-2 infection or an uninfected control (not recorded which). The rearrangement links TRBV12-5 to TRBJ2-1; perhaps TRBD1 as D (6 bases). This specimen consisted of whole blood, obtained at baseline. CDR3: CASGADSPQDEQFF. The CDR3, as DNA: TGTGCTAGTGGTGCGGACAGCCCGCAGGATGAGCAGTTCTTC.